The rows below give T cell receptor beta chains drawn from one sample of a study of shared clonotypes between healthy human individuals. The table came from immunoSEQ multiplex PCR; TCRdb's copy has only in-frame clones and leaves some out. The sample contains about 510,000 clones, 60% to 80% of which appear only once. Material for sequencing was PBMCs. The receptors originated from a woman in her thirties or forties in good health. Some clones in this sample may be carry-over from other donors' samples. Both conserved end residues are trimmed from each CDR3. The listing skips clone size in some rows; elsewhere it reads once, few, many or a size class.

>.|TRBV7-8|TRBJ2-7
ASSLEGASSYEQY
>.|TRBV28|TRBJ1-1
ASSPRLIMNTEAF
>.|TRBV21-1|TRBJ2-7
ASSKNSYEQY
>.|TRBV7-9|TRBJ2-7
ASSGQDPFYEQY
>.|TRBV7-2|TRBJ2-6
ASSPVAAGANVLT
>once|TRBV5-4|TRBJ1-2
ASRNRAMRGYGYT
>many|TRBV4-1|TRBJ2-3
ASSNLGLAGKRTTDTQY
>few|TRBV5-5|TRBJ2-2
ASSFSRANTGELF
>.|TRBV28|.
ASSLTFSEQY
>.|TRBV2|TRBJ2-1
ASSGDSYNEQF
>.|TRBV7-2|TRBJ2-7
ASTRQGASYEQY
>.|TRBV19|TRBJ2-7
ASSGQGGGTYEQY
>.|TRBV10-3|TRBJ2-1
AISDRDRWNEQF
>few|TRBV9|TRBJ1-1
ASSQTMADEAF
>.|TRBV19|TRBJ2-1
ASTPSVGEQF
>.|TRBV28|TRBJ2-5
ALEYQEQETQY
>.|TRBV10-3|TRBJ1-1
AISESGQNTEAF
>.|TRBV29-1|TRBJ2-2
SVDRGVNTGELF
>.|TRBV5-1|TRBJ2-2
ASSVQGNTGELF
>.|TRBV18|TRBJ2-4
ASSPSGGIQY
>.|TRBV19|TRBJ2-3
ASQAGTSGIRNTQY
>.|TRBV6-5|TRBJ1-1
ASSYRDTSEAF
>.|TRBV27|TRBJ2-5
ASSPIRQGISETQY
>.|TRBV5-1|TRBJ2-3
ASSPYGAGTDTQY
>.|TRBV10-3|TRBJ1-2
AISESGGDYGYT
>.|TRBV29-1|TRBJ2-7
SVIRGNEQY
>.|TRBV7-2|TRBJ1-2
ASSLWGQGASTCGYT
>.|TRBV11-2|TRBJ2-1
ASSPALYYNEQF
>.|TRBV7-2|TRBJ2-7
ASSFTPGLGEQY
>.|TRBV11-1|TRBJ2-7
ASSLSQVSSGYEQY
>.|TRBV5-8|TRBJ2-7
ASSLAATYEQY
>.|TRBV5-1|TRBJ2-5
ASSLARVEETQY
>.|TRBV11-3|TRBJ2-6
ASAGGGTGANVLT
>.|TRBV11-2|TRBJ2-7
ASSSPSVGADEQY
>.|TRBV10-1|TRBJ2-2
ASSEGQTGGIGELF
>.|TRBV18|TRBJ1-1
ASFPTVSTSEAF
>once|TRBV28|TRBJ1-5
ASRGTGDSNQPQH
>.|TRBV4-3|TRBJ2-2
ASSQGLAGDVSGELF
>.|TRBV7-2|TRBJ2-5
ASSPIVRSGETQY
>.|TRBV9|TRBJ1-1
ASSVEEVFSEAF
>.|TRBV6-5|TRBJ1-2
ASSRDRILDGYT
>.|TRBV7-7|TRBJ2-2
ASSLGQGNTGELF
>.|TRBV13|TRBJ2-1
ASSLVASGRERNEQF
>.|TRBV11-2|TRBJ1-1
ASSPLRNTEAF
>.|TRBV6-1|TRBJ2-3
ASSGRAGGTDTQY
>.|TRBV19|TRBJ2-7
ASSIVHEVGYEQY
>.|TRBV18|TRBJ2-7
ASSRDSTYEQY
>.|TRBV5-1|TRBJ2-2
ASSLKQGGTGELF
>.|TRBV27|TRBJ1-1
ASSLGRMNTEAF
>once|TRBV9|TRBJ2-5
ASSVGEDFGTQY
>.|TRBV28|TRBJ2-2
ASSNLAATGELF
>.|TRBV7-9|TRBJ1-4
ASSSQGRKLF